What follows is one TCR beta chain and its context. This specimen belongs to a study of blood T cell repertoires in COVID-19. At the level of the study: Material from acute and convalescent COVID-19 was sourced from the United States, Italy and Spain. PBMCs, B-cell-depleted T cells, or T cells provided the cDNA or gDNA that made up the material.

Authors' processing steps: Estimates of nucleated cell counts were drawn from the amplification of reference gene primers. TCRdb's copy holds only in-frame clones and misses some; the assay was immunoSEQ multiplex PCR. The DNA was the basis for D and trimming; V, J and clone size are from that table. This sample yields around 22,000 clones, of which approximately 91% are seen a single time; around 3.2% belongs to the top ten. Unmatched junction bases numbered 2, after V lost 2 bases and J lost 4 bases. CDR3 length equals 13 residues. The germline V gene encodes CDR1 MDHEN and CDR2 SYDVKM. This chain connects TRBV28 to TRBJ2-7; TRBD1 matches at 7 bases. Input material: peripheral blood. This receptor was obtained from a woman in her 70s with active COVID-19. This CDR3 reads CASSLQQGYEQYF. In nucleotides, the CDR3 is TGTGCCAGCAGTTTACAACAGGGGTACGAGCAGTACTTC.